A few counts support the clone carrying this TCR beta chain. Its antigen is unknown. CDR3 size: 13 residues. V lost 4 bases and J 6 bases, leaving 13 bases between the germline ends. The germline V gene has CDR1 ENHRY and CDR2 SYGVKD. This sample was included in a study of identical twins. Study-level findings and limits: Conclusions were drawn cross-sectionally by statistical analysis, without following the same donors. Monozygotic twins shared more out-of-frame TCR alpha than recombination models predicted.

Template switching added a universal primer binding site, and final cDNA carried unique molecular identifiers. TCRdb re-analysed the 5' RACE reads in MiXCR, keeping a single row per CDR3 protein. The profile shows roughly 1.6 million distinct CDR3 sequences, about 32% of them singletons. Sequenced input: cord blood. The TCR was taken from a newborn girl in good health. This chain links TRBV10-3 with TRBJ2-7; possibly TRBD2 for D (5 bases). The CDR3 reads CAISGASNGEQYF. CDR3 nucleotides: TGTGCCATCAGTGGGGCTAGCAACGGCGAGCAGTACTTC.